A selection of T cell receptor beta chains follows, all from one sample in a study of Ad26.COV2.S vaccination and SARS-CoV-2 variants. Repertoires were generated with immunoSEQ multiplex PCR, while TCRdb's copy carries only in-frame clones and drops some. The sample includes 300,000 to 450,000 clones, 70% to 90% of them seen just once. The source was peripheral blood, collected in a trial of Ad26.COV2.S vaccine versus placebo. Every receptor here comes from a person aged 18-60 years who received the Ad26.COV2.S COVID-19 vaccine or a placebo. CDR3s include the opening cysteine and the closing phenylalanine or tryptophan. Each record gives: clone size, J gene, V gene, D gene, CDR3 protein, CDR3 DNA. D genes are given only for firm matches. Only some rows state a clone size, as once, few, many or a class for expanded clones.

clone size: .
J gene: TRBJ1-2
V gene: TRBV14
D gene: .
CDR3 protein: CASSQDLGYGYTF
CDR3 DNA: TGTGCCAGCAGCCAAGATTTGGGCTATGGCTACACCTTC

clone size: .
J gene: TRBJ2-7
V gene: TRBV11-2
D gene: .
CDR3 protein: CASSLERTSSYEQYF
CDR3 DNA: TGTGCCAGCAGCTTGGAGCGGACAAGCTCCTACGAGCAGTACTTC

clone size: once
J gene: TRBJ2-1
V gene: TRBV7-9
D gene: .
CDR3 protein: CASSFDAYNEQFF
CDR3 DNA: TGTGCCAGCAGCTTCGATGCCTACAATGAGCAGTTCTTC

clone size: .
J gene: TRBJ2-3
V gene: TRBV2
D gene: .
CDR3 protein: CASSIPTRTASTDTQYF
CDR3 DNA: TGTGCCAGCAGCATCCCAACTCGGACGGCTAGCACAGATACGCAGTATTTT

clone size: .
J gene: TRBJ2-7
V gene: TRBV9
D gene: .
CDR3 protein: CASSAGSSYEQYF
CDR3 DNA: TGTGCCAGCAGCGCGGGGAGCTCCTACGAGCAGTACTTC

clone size: .
J gene: TRBJ2-1
V gene: TRBV27
D gene: .
CDR3 protein: CASSLGGGFNEQFF
CDR3 DNA: TGTGCCAGCAGTTTAGGGGGGGGCTTCAATGAGCAGTTCTTC

clone size: .
J gene: TRBJ2-1
V gene: TRBV12-5
D gene: TRBD2
CDR3 protein: CASGPGGPLDEQFF
CDR3 DNA: TGTGCTAGTGGTCCGGGAGGGCCTTTGGATGAGCAGTTCTTC

clone size: .
J gene: TRBJ2-2
V gene: TRBV4-1
D gene: .
CDR3 protein: CASRSRAPNTGELFF
CDR3 DNA: TGCGCCAGCAGATCCCGGGCCCCGAACACCGGGGAGCTGTTTTTT

clone size: .
J gene: TRBJ2-3
V gene: TRBV30
D gene: .
CDR3 protein: CAWNEGGDTQYF
CDR3 DNA: TGTGCCTGGAATGAAGGGGGGGATACGCAGTATTTT

clone size: .
J gene: TRBJ1-6
V gene: TRBV6-5
D gene: .
CDR3 protein: CASSLTKRDSPLHF
CDR3 DNA: TGTGCCAGCAGCCTTACAAAAAGGGATTCACCCCTCCACTTT

clone size: .
J gene: TRBJ1-4
V gene: TRBV28
D gene: .
CDR3 protein: CASSLSAGLGEKLFF
CDR3 DNA: TGTGCCAGCAGTTTATCCGCAGGGTTGGGAGAAAAACTGTTTTTT

clone size: .
J gene: TRBJ1-2
V gene: TRBV5-1
D gene: .
CDR3 protein: CASSRPGASYGYTF
CDR3 DNA: TGCGCCAGCAGCCGCCCAGGGGCGAGCTATGGCTACACCTTC

clone size: .
J gene: TRBJ1-3
V gene: TRBV9
D gene: .
CDR3 protein: CASSVGDSGNTIYF
CDR3 DNA: TGTGCCAGCAGCGTAGGGGACTCTGGAAACACCATATATTTT

clone size: .
J gene: TRBJ2-7
V gene: TRBV7-9
D gene: .
CDR3 protein: CASSLGSEGTVSYEQYF
CDR3 DNA: TGTGCCAGCAGCTTAGGGAGTGAGGGGACGGTCTCCTACGAGCAGTACTTC

clone size: .
J gene: TRBJ2-1
V gene: TRBV6-4
D gene: .
CDR3 protein: CASSDRDNNEQFF
CDR3 DNA: TGTGCCAGCAGTGACCGGGACAACAATGAGCAGTTCTTC

clone size: once
J gene: TRBJ2-5
V gene: TRBV6-2/TRBV6-3
D gene: TRBD1
CDR3 protein: CASSYGGTGGETQYF
CDR3 DNA: TGTGCCAGCAGTTACGGCGGGACAGGCGGCGAGACCCAGTACTTC

clone size: .
J gene: TRBJ2-3
V gene: TRBV30
D gene: TRBD2
CDR3 protein: CAWSVGSGGLDTQYF
CDR3 DNA: TGTGCCTGGAGTGTAGGGAGCGGGGGGTTAGATACGCAGTATTTT

clone size: once
J gene: TRBJ2-7
V gene: TRBV6-5
D gene: TRBD1
CDR3 protein: CASRQGSREQYF
CDR3 DNA: TGTGCCAGTCGACAGGGATCCCGCGAGCAGTACTTC

clone size: .
J gene: TRBJ1-4
V gene: TRBV10-2
D gene: .
CDR3 protein: CASSEGFFGSATNEKLFF
CDR3 DNA: TGCGCCAGCAGCGAGGGGTTTTTTGGGTCCGCAACTAATGAAAAACTGTTTTTT

clone size: .
J gene: TRBJ2-7
V gene: TRBV6-5
D gene: .
CDR3 protein: CASRPPGRFPYEQYF
CDR3 DNA: TGTGCCAGCAGGCCCCCCGGAAGGTTCCCCTACGAGCAGTACTTC

clone size: once
J gene: TRBJ2-7
V gene: TRBV7-9
D gene: .
CDR3 protein: CASRPDLVREQYF
CDR3 DNA: TGTGCCAGCAGACCGGACCTGGTACGGGAGCAGTACTTC

clone size: few
J gene: TRBJ1-1
V gene: TRBV7-9
D gene: .
CDR3 protein: CASRSGLEAFF
CDR3 DNA: TGTGCCAGCAGGTCAGGGCTTGAAGCTTTCTTT

clone size: .
J gene: TRBJ2-7
V gene: TRBV27
D gene: .
CDR3 protein: CASSLSLGMGTPDFF
CDR3 DNA: TGTGCCAGCAGTTTATCCCTCGGGATGGGGACTCCGGACTTCTTC

clone size: .
J gene: TRBJ2-1
V gene: TRBV4-1
D gene: .
CDR3 protein: CASSQVVLIDEQFF
CDR3 DNA: TGCGCCAGCAGCCAAGTGGTACTGATCGATGAGCAGTTCTTC

clone size: once
J gene: TRBJ2-1
V gene: TRBV19
D gene: TRBD1
CDR3 protein: CASSIGQGADNEQFF
CDR3 DNA: TGTGCCAGTAGTATAGGTCAGGGGGCGGACAATGAGCAGTTCTTC

clone size: .
J gene: TRBJ2-2
V gene: TRBV7-2
D gene: TRBD2
CDR3 protein: CASSLVGLAGNTGELFF
CDR3 DNA: TGTGCCAGCAGCTTAGTCGGACTAGCGGGGAACACCGGGGAGCTGTTTTTT

clone size: many
J gene: TRBJ2-2
V gene: TRBV11-3
D gene: TRBD2
CDR3 protein: CASTDSKREGDTGELFF
CDR3 DNA: TGTGCCAGCACTGATTCGAAGCGGGAGGGTGACACCGGGGAGCTGTTTTTT

clone size: .
J gene: TRBJ2-7
V gene: TRBV5-5
D gene: TRBD2
CDR3 protein: CASSLGLAGDYEQYF
CDR3 DNA: TGTGCCAGCAGCTTGGGACTAGCGGGAGATTACGAGCAGTACTTC

clone size: .
J gene: TRBJ2-7
V gene: TRBV18
D gene: .
CDR3 protein: CASSPSQGHYYEQYF
CDR3 DNA: TGTGCCAGCTCACCTTCACAGGGCCACTACTACGAGCAGTACTTC

clone size: .
J gene: TRBJ1-2
V gene: TRBV4-3
D gene: TRBD1
CDR3 protein: CASSQDPGGHGYTF
CDR3 DNA: TGCGCCAGCAGCCAAGACCCAGGGGGACATGGCTACACCTTC

clone size: .
J gene: TRBJ2-7
V gene: TRBV7-9
D gene: .
CDR3 protein: CASSFGGTYEQYF
CDR3 DNA: TGTGCCAGCAGCTTTGGGGGGACCTACGAGCAGTACTTC

clone size: .
J gene: TRBJ2-1
V gene: TRBV18
D gene: TRBD2
CDR3 protein: CASSGTSRDNEQFF
CDR3 DNA: TGTGCCAGCTCCGGGACTAGTCGCGACAATGAGCAGTTCTTC

clone size: .
J gene: TRBJ1-2
V gene: TRBV7-9
D gene: .
CDR3 protein: CASSTGTSPNYGYTF
CDR3 DNA: TGTGCCAGCAGCACCGGGACAAGCCCTAACTATGGCTACACCTTC

clone size: .
J gene: TRBJ2-3
V gene: TRBV9
D gene: .
CDR3 protein: CASSVEGGTDTQYF
CDR3 DNA: TGTGCCAGCAGCGTAGAGGGAGGAACAGATACGCAGTATTTT

clone size: .
J gene: TRBJ1-3
V gene: TRBV30
D gene: TRBD1
CDR3 protein: CAWSVGTASSGNTIYF
CDR3 DNA: TGTGCCTGGAGTGTGGGGACAGCGAGTTCTGGAAACACCATATATTTT

clone size: .
J gene: TRBJ2-5
V gene: TRBV7-7
D gene: TRBD1
CDR3 protein: CASSLSAGGLQETQYF
CDR3 DNA: TGTGCCAGCAGCTTATCGGCAGGGGGTCTCCAAGAGACCCAGTACTTC

clone size: .
J gene: TRBJ2-1
V gene: TRBV18
D gene: TRBD2
CDR3 protein: CASSPSLGRTYNEQFF
CDR3 DNA: TGTGCCAGCTCACCATCTCTCGGGAGGACCTACAATGAGCAGTTCTTC

clone size: .
J gene: TRBJ1-2
V gene: TRBV5-1
D gene: TRBD1
CDR3 protein: CASSLGTGGDGYTF
CDR3 DNA: TGCGCCAGCAGCTTGGGGACAGGGGGTGATGGCTACACCTTC

clone size: .
J gene: TRBJ2-6
V gene: TRBV7-9
D gene: TRBD1
CDR3 protein: CASKRQGSSGANVLTF
CDR3 DNA: TGTGCCAGCAAGCGACAGGGGAGTTCTGGGGCCAACGTCCTGACTTTC

clone size: few
J gene: TRBJ2-7
V gene: TRBV7-8
D gene: TRBD1
CDR3 protein: CASSLAIWDRGYEQYF
CDR3 DNA: TGTGCCAGCAGCTTAGCGATTTGGGACAGGGGTTACGAGCAGTACTTC

clone size: .
J gene: TRBJ1-1
V gene: TRBV10-1
D gene: .
CDR3 protein: CASSKSRMNTEAFF
CDR3 DNA: TGCGCCAGCAGTAAGAGTCGCATGAACACTGAAGCTTTCTTT

clone size: once
J gene: TRBJ2-7
V gene: TRBV28
D gene: TRBD1
CDR3 protein: CASSTQGMETYEQYF
CDR3 DNA: TGTGCCAGCAGCACACAGGGGATGGAGACCTACGAGCAGTACTTC

clone size: few
J gene: TRBJ2-7
V gene: TRBV19
D gene: .
CDR3 protein: CASSNVQGTGSYEQYF
CDR3 DNA: TGTGCCAGTAGTAACGTCCAGGGAACGGGCTCCTACGAGCAGTACTTC

clone size: .
J gene: TRBJ1-1
V gene: TRBV3-1/TRBV3-2
D gene: .
CDR3 protein: CASSQVQAPEAFF
CDR3 DNA: TGTGCCAGCAGCCAAGTGCAGGCGCCTGAAGCTTTCTTT

clone size: .
J gene: TRBJ2-3
V gene: TRBV30
D gene: .
CDR3 protein: CAWRRSLLQTDTQYF
CDR3 DNA: TGTGCCTGGAGACGGAGTCTCCTCCAGACAGATACGCAGTATTTT

clone size: .
J gene: TRBJ2-7
V gene: TRBV7-2
D gene: .
CDR3 protein: CASSWMGGEQYF
CDR3 DNA: TGTGCCAGCAGCTGGATGGGGGGCGAGCAGTACTTC

clone size: .
J gene: TRBJ2-2
V gene: TRBV4-3
D gene: TRBD2
CDR3 protein: CASSFVGGGDTGELFF
CDR3 DNA: TGCGCCAGCAGCTTCGTGGGCGGGGGAGACACCGGGGAGCTGTTTTTT

clone size: .
J gene: TRBJ2-3
V gene: TRBV9
D gene: TRBD2
CDR3 protein: CASSEGLAGFADTQYF
CDR3 DNA: TGTGCCAGCAGCGAGGGACTAGCGGGTTTCGCAGATACGCAGTATTTT

clone size: .
J gene: TRBJ2-3
V gene: TRBV25-1
D gene: .
CDR3 protein: CASNGAFTDTQYF
CDR3 DNA: TGTGCCAGCAACGGCGCTTTCACAGATACGCAGTATTTT

clone size: .
J gene: TRBJ1-1
V gene: TRBV2
D gene: .
CDR3 protein: CASSPLPGTEAFF
CDR3 DNA: TGTGCCAGCAGCCCCCTTCCGGGGACTGAAGCTTTCTTT

clone size: once
J gene: TRBJ2-7
V gene: TRBV25-1
D gene: .
CDR3 protein: CASSAKQGSEQYF
CDR3 DNA: TGTGCCAGCAGTGCAAAACAGGGATCCGAGCAGTACTTC

clone size: .
J gene: TRBJ1-1
V gene: TRBV6-6
D gene: .
CDR3 protein: CASRPTDFNTEAFF
CDR3 DNA: TGTGCCAGCAGGCCTACAGATTTCAACACTGAAGCTTTCTTT

clone size: .
J gene: TRBJ2-1
V gene: TRBV10-3
D gene: .
CDR3 protein: CAISESEGYRNEQFF
CDR3 DNA: TGTGCCATCAGTGAGTCGGAAGGTTATCGCAATGAGCAGTTCTTC